Presented here are 7 T cell receptor beta chains from one specimen sequenced in a study of cytomegalovirus exposure and HLA in healthy donors. In the PCR, 60 Vbeta and 13 Jbeta primers were used. The repertoire was sequenced with immunoSEQ multiplex PCR; TCRdb's copy has only in-frame clones and lacks some. This repertoire shows some 160,000 clones, 60% to 85% found once; its top ten account for around 1.3%. The sequenced material came from PBMCs. The receptors here all came from a woman younger than 45 in good health and CMV-seronegative.

The chain couples TRBV5-1 to TRBJ2-1; D unclear. V lost 4 bases and J 14 bases, leaving 16 bases between the germline ends. Germline V gene sequence: CDR1 SGHRS, CDR2 YFSETQ. CDR3 size: 12 residues. The CDR3 region is CASSLGTKLEFF. The CDR3 region has the DNA TGCGCCAGCAGCCTGGGTACTAAGTTGGAGTTCTTC.

This clone was recorded many times. J is TRBJ1-1 and V is TRBV6-5; D is unresolved. The CDR3 runs to 13 residues. V lost 2 bases and J 1 base, leaving 5 bases between the germline ends. The V gene's germline CDR1 is MNHEY and CDR2 SVGAGI. The CDR3, as DNA: TGTGCCAGCAGTTACGGCCAGAACACTGAAGCTTTCTTT. Its protein product is CASSYGQNTEAFF.

This chain joins TRBV2 and TRBJ2-6; TRBD1 matches at 10 bases. With 6 bases clipped from V and 0 bases from J, the junction kept 5 bases outside the gene matches. Germline V lookup: CDR1 SNHLY, CDR2 FYNNEI. CDR3 length: 17 residues. In DNA, the CDR3 is TGTGCCAGCAGCGCCGGGACAGGGGCCTCTGGGGCCAACGTCCTGACTTTC. Protein product: CASSAGTGASGANVLTF.

This clone has just one count. For the CDR3, the DNA is TGTGCCAGCAGTCCACTCGAGACAGGGTTGATGGGAGATACGCAGTATTTT. Its protein product is CASSPLETGLMGDTQYF. The chain recombines TRBV27 with TRBJ2-3; 7 bases are a match to TRBD1. Germline values: CDR1 MNHEY, CDR2 SMNVEV (reference sequence). The ends lost 5 bases at V and 5 bases at J; junction bases unmatched: 16. CDR3 length equals 17 residues.

CDR3 sequence (DNA): TGCAGCGTTGGGACAGTCTATGGCTACACCTTC. It codes for CSVGTVYGYTF. The chain uses TRBV29-1 and TRBJ1-2; TRBD1 might be the D (6 bases). This CDR3 has 11 residues. The V end lost 4 bases, the J end lost 4 bases, and 7 bases lay between the germline ends. Per the germline V gene, CDR1 is SQVTM and CDR2 is ANQGSEA.

The chain carries TRBV7-2 and TRBJ2-1; 8 positions agree with TRBD2. Trimming cost V 2 bases and J 5 bases; bases outside gene matches: 2. The CDR3 has 14 amino acids. The germline V gene encodes CDR1 SGHTA and CDR2 FQGNSA. DNA of the CDR3: TGTGCCAGCAGCTTACCTAGCGGGCACAATGAGCAGTTCTTC. It specifies CASSLPSGHNEQFF.

J is TRBJ1-1 and V is TRBV7-2; maybe TRBD1 (5 bases). The germline V gene encodes CDR1 SGHTA and CDR2 FQGNSA. The V and J ends lost 6 bases and 6 bases respectively, with 14 bases between them. There are 13 residues in the CDR3. The CDR3 DNA is TGTGCCAGCAGAACCGGGACGGGGGCTGAAGCTTTCTTT. It specifies CASRTGTGAEAFF.